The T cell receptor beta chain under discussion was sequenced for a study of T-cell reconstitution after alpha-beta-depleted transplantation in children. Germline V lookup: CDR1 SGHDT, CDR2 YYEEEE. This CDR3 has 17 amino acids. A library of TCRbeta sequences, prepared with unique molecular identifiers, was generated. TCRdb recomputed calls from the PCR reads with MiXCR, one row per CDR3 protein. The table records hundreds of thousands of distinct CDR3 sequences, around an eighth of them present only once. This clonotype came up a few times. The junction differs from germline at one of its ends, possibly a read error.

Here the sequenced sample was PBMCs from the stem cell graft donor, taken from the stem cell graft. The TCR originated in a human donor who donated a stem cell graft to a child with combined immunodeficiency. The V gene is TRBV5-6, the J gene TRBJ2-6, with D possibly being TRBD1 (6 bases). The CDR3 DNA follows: TGTGCCAGCAGGCCTCAACAGGGCCTCTCTTGGGCCAACGTCCTGACTTTC. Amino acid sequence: CASRPQQGLSWANVLTF. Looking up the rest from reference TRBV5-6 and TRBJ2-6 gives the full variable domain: DAGVTQSPTHLIKTRGQQVTLRCSPKSGHDTVSWYQQALGQGPQFIFQYYEEEERQRGNFPDRFSGHQFPNYSSELNVNALLLGDSALYLCASRPQQGLSWANVLTFGAGSRLTVL.